Only a few counts were recorded for the clone carrying this T cell receptor beta chain. Its antigen remains unidentified. The data stem from a study of T cell responses to AZD1222 COVID-19 vaccine. Germline V lookup: CDR1 LGHDT, CDR2 YNNKEL (reference sequence). The CDR3 extends over 12 amino acids. Trimming left V 3 bases short and J 0 bases short, with 2 bases between. General study findings and limits: Among the donors, most were white British and more were female, and clonal diversity was possibly underestimated.

Using immunoSEQ multiplex PCR, the repertoire was profiled, and TCRdb retains in-frame clones only, with some absent. The sample yields approximately 110,000 clones, 65% to 90% seen once. This sequence was found in an adult in good health. The sample consisted of peripheral blood, taken on day 0 of AZD1222 vaccination. The chain couples TRBV3-1 (or the pseudogene TRBV3-2) to TRBJ1-1; D gene uncertain. The CDR3, as DNA: TGTGCCAGCAGCCACCTGAACACTGAAGCTTTCTTT. Translating gives CASSHLNTEAFF.